This T cell receptor beta chain was profiled in a study of blood T cell repertoires in COVID-19. Some clones are missing from TCRdb's copy, which holds only in-frame ones; the method was immunoSEQ multiplex PCR. The data show tens of thousands of clones, roughly four fifths seen once. This CDR3 comprises 16 residues. Germline V gene lookup returns CDR1 SGDLS and CDR2 YYNGEE. After removal of 0 bases from V and 4 bases from J, the junction contained 9 bases not matched to a gene. The rearrangement links TRBV9 to TRBJ1-1, with TRBD1 matching 7 bases. The origin of this receptor is a woman at least 80 years old with acute or convalescent COVID-19. The sample taken for sequencing was peripheral blood. CDR3 amino acids: CASSVGGSKGATEAFF. CDR3 sequence (DNA): TGTGCCAGCAGCGTAGGTGGGAGTAAGGGGGCCACTGAAGCTTTCTTT.